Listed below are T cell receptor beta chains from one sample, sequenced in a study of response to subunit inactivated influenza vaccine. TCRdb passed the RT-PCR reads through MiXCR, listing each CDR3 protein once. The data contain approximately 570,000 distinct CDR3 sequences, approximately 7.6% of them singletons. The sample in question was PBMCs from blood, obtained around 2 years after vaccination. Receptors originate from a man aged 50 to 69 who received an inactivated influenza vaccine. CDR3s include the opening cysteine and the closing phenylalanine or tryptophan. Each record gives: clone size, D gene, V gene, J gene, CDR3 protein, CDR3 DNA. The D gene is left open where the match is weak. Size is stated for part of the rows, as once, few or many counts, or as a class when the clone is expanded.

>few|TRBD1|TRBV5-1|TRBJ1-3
CASSSQGPGNTIYF
TGCGCCAGCAGCTCACAGGGGCCTGGAAACACCATATATTTT
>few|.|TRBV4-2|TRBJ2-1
CASSPRGGGSNEQFF
TGTGCCAGCAGCCCCCGGGGAGGGGGTAGCAATGAGCAGTTCTTC
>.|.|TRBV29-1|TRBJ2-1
CSVEGESSYNEQFF
TGCAGCGTTGAAGGGGAGAGCTCCTACAATGAGCAGTTCTTC
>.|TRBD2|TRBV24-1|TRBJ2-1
CATKGLAGDGQFF
TGTGCCACCAAGGGACTAGCGGGAGATGGGCAGTTCTTC
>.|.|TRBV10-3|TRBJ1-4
CAISVEGEKLFF
TGTGCCATCAGTGTGGAGGGTGAAAAACTGTTTTTT
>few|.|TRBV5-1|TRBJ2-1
CASSSEGQTGEQFF
TGCGCCAGCAGCTCCGAAGGACAGACCGGTGAGCAGTTCTTC
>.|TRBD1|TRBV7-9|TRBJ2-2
CASSSRTGSVTGELFF
TGTGCCAGCAGCTCCCGGACAGGGTCGGTCACCGGGGAGCTGTTTTTT
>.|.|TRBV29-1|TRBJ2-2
CSVEGGENTGELFF
TGCAGCGTTGAAGGGGGGGAGAACACCGGGGAGCTGTTTTTT
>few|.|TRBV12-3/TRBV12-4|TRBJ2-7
CASSLGGQVYEQYF
TGTGCCAGCAGTTTAGGGGGCCAGGTTTACGAGCAGTACTTC
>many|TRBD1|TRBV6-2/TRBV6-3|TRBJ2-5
CASSYSTGGQETQYF
TGTGCCAGCAGTTACTCAACAGGGGGGCAAGAGACCCAGTACTTC
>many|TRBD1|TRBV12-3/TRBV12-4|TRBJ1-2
CASSPGTGWLGYTF
TGTGCCAGCAGCCCTGGGACAGGTTGGTTGGGCTACACCTTC
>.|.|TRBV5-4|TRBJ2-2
CASSIRTDTGELFF
TGTGCCAGCAGCATCCGGACAGACACCGGGGAGCTGTTTTTT
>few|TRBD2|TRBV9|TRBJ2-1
CASSVAGEAWEYNEQFF
TGTGCCAGCAGCGTCGCGGGAGAAGCGTGGGAATACAATGAGCAGTTCTTC
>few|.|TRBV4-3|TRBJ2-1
CASSQDRDGSYNEQFF
TGCGCCAGCAGCCAAGACCGGGACGGCTCCTACAATGAGCAGTTCTTC
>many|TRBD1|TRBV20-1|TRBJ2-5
CSARSGQGDRETQYF
TGCAGTGCTAGATCCGGACAGGGAGATCGAGAGACCCAGTACTTC
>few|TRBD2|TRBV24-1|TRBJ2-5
CATSDPTSGKETQYF
TGTGCCACCAGTGACCCGACTAGCGGGAAAGAGACCCAGTACTTC
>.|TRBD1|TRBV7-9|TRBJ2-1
CASSLPRQGANEQFF
TGTGCCAGCAGCTTACCCCGACAGGGGGCGAATGAGCAGTTCTTC
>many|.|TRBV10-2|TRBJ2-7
CASSAGTAVYEQYF
TGCGCCAGCAGTGCCGGGACGGCCGTCTACGAGCAGTACTTC
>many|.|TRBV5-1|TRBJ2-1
CASSLYRGAQGNEQFF
TGCGCCAGCAGCTTGTATCGGGGGGCGCAGGGCAATGAGCAGTTCTTC
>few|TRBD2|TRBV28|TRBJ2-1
CASRPGTSGINEQFF
TGTGCCAGCAGACCAGGGACTAGCGGGATTAATGAGCAGTTCTTC
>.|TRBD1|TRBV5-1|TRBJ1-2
CASSLETGSWSYGYTF
TGCGCCAGCAGCTTGGAGACAGGGAGCTGGAGCTATGGCTACACCTTC
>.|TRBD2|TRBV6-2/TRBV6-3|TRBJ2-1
CASSYLAGVHSSYNEQFF
TGTGCCAGCAGTTACCTAGCGGGGGTCCATAGCTCCTACAATGAGCAGTTCTTC
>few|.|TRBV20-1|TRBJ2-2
CSARLARGTGELFF
TGCAGTGCTAGACTAGCCCGAGGAACCGGGGAGCTGTTTTTT
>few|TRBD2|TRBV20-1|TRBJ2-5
CSASPSGGVGETQYF
TGCAGTGCTAGTCCGTCGGGAGGCGTCGGGGAGACCCAGTACTTC
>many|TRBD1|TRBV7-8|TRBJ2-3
CASSFLGTASTDTQYF
TGTGCCAGCAGCTTCCTCGGGACAGCTAGCACAGATACGCAGTATTTT